This entry features one TCR beta chain sequence. V lost 4 bases to trimming and J lost 5 bases; unmatched junction nucleotides: 23. This CDR3 is 20 amino acids long. The germline CDR1 and CDR2 sequences are SNHLY and FYNNEI. This sample was taken from a study of blood T cell repertoires in COVID-19. Clones were read by immunoSEQ multiplex PCR, and TCRdb kept only the in-frame ones, dropping some. Of over 200,000 clones listed, about 91% are singletons. The sequence was collected from a man younger than 35 with acute COVID-19. The chain links TRBV2 to TRBJ2-5, with 9 bases matching TRBD1. Source material: PBMCs or T cells enriched from blood (not recorded which). The CDR3 DNA reads as TGTGCCAGCAGTGCTACCCGATATGGGGACAGGGTACGATTGGTGGAGACCCAGTACTTC. Translated: CASSATRYGDRVRLVETQYF.